This TCR beta chain was sequenced in a study of blood T cells in healthy people across ages. General study results and limits: In older individuals, TCR beta diversity per million T cells was lower, falling roughly linearly with age. It was held that diversity estimates obtained from one million T cells represented underestimates.

Sample-barcoded 5' priming and a J-beta primer mix drove a second PCR of roughly 7 to 11 cycles. A tag from a template-switch adaptor with 12 random nucleotides marked each cDNA molecule. TCRdb independently ran MiXCR on the 5' RACE reads; one entry per CDR3 protein. The sample includes about 400,000 distinct CDR3 sequences, roughly half of them seen just once. Each sample yielded at least 6 micrograms of PBMC total RNA. Germline CDR1 and CDR2: SGHRS and YFSETQ. Trimming removed 4 bases from V and 7 bases from J, with 12 bases in between. The CDR3 spans 14 residues. As regards this clonotype: Its antigen is currently unknown.

Sequenced sample: blood. The rearrangement uses TRBV5-1 and TRBJ1-6, with D possibly being TRBD1 (6 bases). This receptor was taken from a man aged 60 to 69 in good health. The CDR3 DNA is TGCGCCAGCAGCGTCGGACAGACGAATTCACCCCTCCACTTT. Protein product: CASSVGQTNSPLHF. The full variable domain, with the rest looked up from reference TRBV5-1 and TRBJ1-6, is KAGVTQTPRYLIKTRGQQVTLSCSPISGHRSVSWYQQTPGQGLQFLFEYFSETQRNKGNFPGRFSGRQFSNSRSEMNVSTLELGDSALYLCASSVGQTNSPLHFGNGTRLTVT.